This TCR beta chain is from a study of cytomegalovirus exposure and HLA in healthy donors. General study results and limits: Testing in vitro showed a few CMV-associated chains specific for CMV antigens.

This PCR relied on a set of 60 Vbeta primers and 13 Jbeta primers. Libraries were prepared by immunoSEQ multiplex PCR; TCRdb keeps only in-frame clonotypes and omits some of them. The sample lists some 150,000 clones, 77% occurring once. Regarding this clone: As yet, its antigen is unknown.

Losses at the gene ends were 5 bases for V and 8 bases for J; bases not matched to a gene: 11. The germline gives CDR1 SGHDN, CDR2 FVKESK. The CDR3 is made up of 16 amino acids. What was sequenced was PBMCs. This receptor was identified in a woman younger than 45 in good health and CMV-seronegative. The chain employs TRBV14 and TRBJ1-3, with 11 nucleotides matching TRBD1. The CDR3 coding sequence is TGTGCCAGCAGCACATGGACAGGGGGCCGTCGGGACACCATATATTTT. Translated, it gives CASSTWTGGRRDTIYF.